The entry below gives a single TCR beta chain sequence along with its context. What it binds is not known. The data stem from a study of identical twins. The V and J ends lost 0 bases and 10 bases, in that order; junction bases with no gene match: 12. This CDR3 has 17 residues. Germline lookup yields CDR1 SGHDN and CDR2 FVKESK. Using its own MiXCR run on the 5' RACE reads, TCRdb lists one record per CDR3 protein. The top ten hold approximately 7.6% of the sample, which has around 340,000 distinct CDR3 sequences, 10% to 15% seen once. Study-wide points: Analyses of zero insertions could be partly confounded by invariant MAIT and iNKT cells. High-abundance cord blood beta clonotypes had fewer insertions; memory repertoires showed none. Findings depended on cross-sectional statistics rather than tracking the same donors.

Separately, the same data were catalogued under a study of yellow fever vaccine responses in identical twins. That study reports: Twins reportedly had a vaccine T cell response that seemed partly convergent, partly personalized.

The sequence came from a woman younger than 30 in good health. The V and J genes are TRBV14 and TRBJ1-6; 7 nucleotides align to TRBD1. The material sequenced was CD8+ T cells sorted from blood. CDR3 residues: CASSQEGVRRGQSPLHF. CDR3 coding DNA: TGTGCCAGCAGCCAAGAAGGGGTTCGGAGGGGGCAATCACCCCTCCACTTT.